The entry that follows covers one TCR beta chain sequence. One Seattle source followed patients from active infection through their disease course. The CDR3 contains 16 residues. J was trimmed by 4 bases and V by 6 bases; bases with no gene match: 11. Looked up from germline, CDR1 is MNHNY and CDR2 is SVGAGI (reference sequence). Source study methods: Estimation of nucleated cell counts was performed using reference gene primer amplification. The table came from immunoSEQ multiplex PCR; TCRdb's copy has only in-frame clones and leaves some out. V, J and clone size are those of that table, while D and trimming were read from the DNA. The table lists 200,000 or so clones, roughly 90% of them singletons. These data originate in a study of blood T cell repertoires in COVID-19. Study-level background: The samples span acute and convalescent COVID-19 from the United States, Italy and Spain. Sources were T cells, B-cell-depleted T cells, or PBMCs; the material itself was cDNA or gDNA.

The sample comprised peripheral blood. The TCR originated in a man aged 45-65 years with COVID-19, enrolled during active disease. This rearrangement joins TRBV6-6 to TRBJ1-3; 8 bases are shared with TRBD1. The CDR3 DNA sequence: TGTGCCAGCAGCCAACAGGGGGTGGCTCTAGGAAACACCATATATTTT. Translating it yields CASSQQGVALGNTIYF.